This T cell receptor beta chain stems from a study of T cells in Graves' hyperthyroidism and ophthalmopathy. Study-wide context: Peripheral blood specimens were obtained at initial diagnosis, prior to any treatment. Findings and limits, study-wide: Onset of ophthalmopathy came a median roughly 6 months after the model predicted it. The majority of expanded thyroid clonotypes above 0.001 also appeared in blood.

The investigators amplified TCR beta CDR3 regions from RNA transcripts. Researchers ran a first-round RT-PCR on the TCR CDR3 using the HTBI primer set. TCRdb analysed the multiplex PCR reads with MiXCR anew, one entry per CDR3 protein. The sample contains about 24,000 distinct CDR3 sequences, about half of which appear only once. The blood was taken when hyperthyroidism was first diagnosed, before any ophthalmopathy symptoms showed up. There are a few counts of this clonotype. Its antigen remains unidentified. The sequenced sample consisted of blood. The receptor was derived from a woman aged 40 to 50 with Graves' hyperthyroidism that later progressed to Graves' ophthalmopathy.

The chain's CDR3 is CASSREPYEQYF. The CDR3 nucleotides read TGTGCCAGCAGCCGGGAGCCCTACGAGCAGTACTTC. The chain couples TRBV5-4 to TRBJ2-7, with D possibly TRBD2 on 6 matching bases. Germline V gene sequence: CDR1 SGHNT, CDR2 YYREEE (reference sequence). The CDR3 length is 12 residues. Trimming stripped 4 bases from V and 2 bases from J, with 7 bases between.